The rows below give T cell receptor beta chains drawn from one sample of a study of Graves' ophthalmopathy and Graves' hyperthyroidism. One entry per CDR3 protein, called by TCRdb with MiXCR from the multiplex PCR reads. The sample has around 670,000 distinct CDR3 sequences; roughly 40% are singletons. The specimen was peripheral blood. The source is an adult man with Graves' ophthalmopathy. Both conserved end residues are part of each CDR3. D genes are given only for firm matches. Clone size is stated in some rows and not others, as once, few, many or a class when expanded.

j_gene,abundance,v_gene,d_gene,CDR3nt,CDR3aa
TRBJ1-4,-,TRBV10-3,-,TGTGCCATCAGTGAGTCAGGGGAATCAACTAATGAAAAACTGTTTTTT,CAISESGESTNEKLFF
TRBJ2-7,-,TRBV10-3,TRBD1,TGTGCCAGCTGCCTGACAGGGGGCGGGTACGAGCAGTACTTC,CASCLTGGGYEQYF
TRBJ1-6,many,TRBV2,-,TGTGCCAGCAGCCACCCCCAACCGGGACCCCTCCACTTT,CASSHPQPGPLHF
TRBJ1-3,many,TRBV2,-,TGTGCCAGCAGTGAGAGGCAGATCTCTGGAAACACCATATATTTT,CASSERQISGNTIYF
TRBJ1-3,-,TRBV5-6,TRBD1,TGTGCCAGCAGCTCCACTCGACAGGGCTACTCTGGAAACACCATATATTTT,CASSSTRQGYSGNTIYF
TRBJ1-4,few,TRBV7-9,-,TGTGCCAGCAGCTACAGACATTCTACAACTAATGAAAAACTGTTTTTT,CASSYRHSTTNEKLFF
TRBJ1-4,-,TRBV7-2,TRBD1,TGTGCCAGCAGCTTAGTTAACAGGGGAGCAACTAATGAAAAACTGTTTTTT,CASSLVNRGATNEKLFF
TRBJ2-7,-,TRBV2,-,TGTGCCAGCAGTGAAGTTGGACGGGTGGGCTACGAGCAGTACTTC,CASSEVGRVGYEQYF
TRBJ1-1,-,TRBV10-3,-,TGTGCCATCAAGGAGGGCAGGGGGAACACTGAAGCTTTCTTT,CAIKEGRGNTEAFF
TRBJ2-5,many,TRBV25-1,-,TGTGCCAGCAGTGAAGTCGAAGAGGGTGTAGAGACCCAGTACTTC,CASSEVEEGVETQYF
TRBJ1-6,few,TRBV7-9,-,TGTGCCAGCAGCTTAGAAGGGGAGCCCCTCCACTTT,CASSLEGEPLHF
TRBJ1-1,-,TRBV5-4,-,TGTGCCAGCAGCTTGGATATAGCGACAGGAAAAAATACTTTCTTT,CASSLDIATGKNTFF
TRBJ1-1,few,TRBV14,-,TGTGCCAGCAGCCGAGGACAGCAGGGTGAAGCTTTCTTT,CASSRGQQGEAFF
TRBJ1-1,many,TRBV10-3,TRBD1,TGTGCCATCAGTGGGACAGGGAACACTGAAGCTTTCTTT,CAISGTGNTEAFF
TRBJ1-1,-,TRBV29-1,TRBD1,TGCAGTCGGACAGGGGTCGGGAACACTGAAGCTTTCTTT,CSRTGVGNTEAFF
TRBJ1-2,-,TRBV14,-,TGTACCAGCAGATCCGAGGACAAACACTATGGCTACACCTTC,CTSRSEDKHYGYTF
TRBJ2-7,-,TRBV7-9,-,TGTGCCAGCAGCTTTGCGACTTACGAGCAGTACTTC,CASSFATYEQYF
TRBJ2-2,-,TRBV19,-,TGTGCCAGTAGTATAGGTCAGACCACCGGGGAGCTGTTTTTT,CASSIGQTTGELFF
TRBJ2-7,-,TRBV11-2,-,TGTGCCAGCAGCTTATATGTCAGGGCATCCTACGAGCAGTACTTC,CASSLYVRASYEQYF
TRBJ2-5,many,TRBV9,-,TGTGCCAGCAGCGTAGAAGGCGGAGGGGAGACCCAGTACTTC,CASSVEGGGETQYF
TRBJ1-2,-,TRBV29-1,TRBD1,TGCAGCTCACCCGGGACAGCGGGTGGCTACACCTTC,CSSPGTAGGYTF